What follows is one T cell receptor (beta chain) and its context. This clonotype came up many times. Its binding antigen is unknown. No much larger clone exists at a distance of one base, and base qualities are not known. The sample comes from a study of identical twins (dated by TCRdb to between 2015 and 2016). About the investigation overall: To test whether fetal clonotypes persist, the study used deep sequencing on TCR alpha and beta repertoires from monozygotic twins, unrelated adults of various ages, and cord blood. To rule out contamination, the twin experiments were replicated at different times with different library preparation protocols. The full study reports these points: In beta out-of-frame sequences, excess twin sharing was weaker, because having fewer shared sequences lowered the signal-to-noise ratio. Abundant cord blood beta clonotypes carried fewer insertions; young adult naive repertoires showed a weaker similar trend, while memory repertoires showed none. In monozygotic twins, recombination models systematically underestimated out-of-frame TCR alpha sharing, but the models matched the sharing seen between unrelated individuals. Compared with coincidental sharing between unrelated individuals, out-of-frame TCR alpha sequences shared between twins showed an excess of sequences with low generation probability. Because the same donors could not be followed over many years, the conclusions depended on cross-sectional statistical analysis. Invariant T cells such as MAIT and iNKT could partly confound zero-insertion analyses, though diverse VJ usage argued against this for most clonotypes.

Every donor in the study was a healthy Caucasian. Three pairs of female monozygotic twins, all aged 18 to 29 years, made up the twin cohort. The RNA used for TCR libraries was isolated from peripheral blood mononuclear cells. The library was obtained by 5' RACE. The run used an Illumina HiSeq 2000. A universal primer binding site was added through template switching, and the final cDNA carried a unique molecular identifier so that TCR cDNA molecules could be counted accurately. Specific primers in the conserved constant-segment region were used to synthesize first-strand cDNA for the TCR alpha and beta chains. To control for contamination, every cDNA library was double barcoded, receiving both a SMART-Mk sample barcode and Illumina barcodes. TruSeq adapter sequences along with Illumina sample barcodes were introduced in two successive PCR steps. TCR alpha and beta cDNA libraries were sequenced on the Illumina HiSeq platform with custom primers. The source study handled its data this way. MiGEC processed the raw reads to extract unique molecular identifiers, while MiXCR was used to determine the CDR3 positions. For each individual, recombination models were inferred using an EM algorithm with the repgenHMM and IGoR tools. The analysis of shared clonotypes was done with the tcR package in R, with sharing normalized by the product of cloneset sizes. To study raw recombination free of thymic and clonal selection effects, out-of-frame nonproductive sequences were analyzed. TCRdb reprocessed the public reads (quality trimming at Q25 with fastp, clone calling with MiXCR) and kept in-frame beta chains. Identical CDR3 protein sequences are pooled into one entry, listed with their most common genes and DNA. V and J calls and clone size were set by TCRdb, not the authors. A total of fewer than 900,000 distinct CDR3 sequences appear in this sample, 21% of them only once. The ten most abundant clones make up approximately 4.5% of the sample.

CDR1 and CDR2 were assigned from the germline V gene as SGHTA and FQGNSA. Reading from cysteine to phenylalanine, the CDR3 counts 14 amino acids. CDR3 DNA is the only sequence kept; it has 42 bases, read in frame from the first base. V is pruned by 5 bases and J by 6 bases, leaving 3 bases of the junction without a gene match. This sample was shared with a second study, whose subject was T cells expressing NK-cell markers. As described in the second report: About eight donors provided sorted CD3+CD56+NKG2C+, CD3+CD56+NKG2C- and CD3+CD56-NKG2C+ T-cell subsets, whose TCR beta-chain repertoires were profiled. Seven of the eight sequenced donors were HCMV-seropositive and one was HCMV-seronegative. In several experiments an anti-gammadeltaTCR antibody was added to restrict sorting to alphabetaTCR-expressing T cells. In 5 to 7 donors, the dominant CD3+CD56+NKG2C+ clonotypes ranked among the top 10 CD8+ clonotypes, making up 1.0-7.0% of CD8+ T cells. Those dominant clonotypes were again the most abundant among CD3+CD56-NKG2C+ cells in a handful of donors, at roughly 25-65%. Whether the expanded NKG2C-expressing T cell clones were specific for HCMV antigens remained unclear. The eight sequenced donors were randomly selected healthy volunteers, three men and five women. A commercial ELISA kit detecting HCMV-specific IgG in serum was used to determine HCMV serostatus. For six donors, bulk peripheral blood T-cell repertoires were additionally sequenced from unsorted PBMC. MIGEC was used to demultiplex reads and group reads by UMI, and MiTCR was used to assemble and quantify clonotypes. To exclude erroneous sequences, only TCR cDNA sequences supported by at least two reads were retained. The tcR package was used for downstream repertoire analysis, with clonotypes matched between fractions based on CDR3 nucleotide sequence plus V segment. VDJmatch was used to annotate antigen specificity against VDJdb, with one amino acid substitution allowed in CDR3.

Recombination joined TRBV7-2 with TRBJ2-4; the junction holds 11 bases that match TRBD2. This receptor was obtained from a woman aged 18 to 35 in good health. Material: PBMCs. The DNA sequence is TGTGCCAGCAGCGTCGGGACTAGCGGAAACATTCAGTACTTC. Its translation is CASSVGTSGNIQYF. When the CDR3 is completed using the reference TRBV7-2 and TRBJ2-4 genes on either side, the full variable domain is GAGVSQSPSNKVTEKGKDVELRCDPISGHTALYWYRQSLGQGLEFLIYFQGNSAPDKSGLPSDRFSAERTGGSVSTLTIQRTQQEDSAVYLCASSVGTSGNIQYFGAGTRLSVL.